The source of this T cell receptor (beta chain) is a study of OX40 agonist ivuxolimab in advanced cancers. Study-wide context: The study enrolled dose-escalation patients with hepatocellular carcinoma, melanoma, renal cell or head and neck cancer.

TCRdb's table, derived via immunoSEQ multiplex PCR, lists solely in-frame clones and lacks some. The sample has approximately 75,000 clones, 60% to 80% seen once. The V gene's germline CDR1 is MNHEY and CDR2 SMNVEV (reference sequence). This CDR3 is built from 15 residues. The V end lost 5 bases, the J end lost 3 bases, and 17 bases lay between the germline ends. At baseline, cycle 4 day 1, and cycle 7 day 1, blood was sampled. The source is an adult with an advanced solid tumor such as melanoma, head and neck, liver or kidney cancer. The input for sequencing was CD4+ or CD8+ T cells sorted from blood, taken in a trial of the OX40 agonist ivuxolimab. The chain couples TRBV27 to TRBJ2-7, with a tentative D call TRBD2 (7 bases). The CDR3 reads CASSGVGGRNYEQYF. In nucleotides, the CDR3 is TGTGCCAGCAGTGGAGTCGGGGGGCGCAACTACGAGCAGTACTTC.